At least ten counts were recorded for the clone carrying this TCR beta chain. No antigen is known for it. Trimming shortened V by 6 bases and J by 0 bases, and 9 bases separated the two germline ends. From germline, CDR1 is SGHVS and CDR2 FQNEAQ. CDR3 length: 15 amino acids. This sample was taken from a study of beta chain features in type 1 diabetes. General study findings and limits: Whether HLA type influences TCRB rearrangement remained unresolved here. Sequencing of cDNA might inflate the share of cells that strongly express TCR.

Expressed TCRB transcripts were sequenced because the entire RNA isolate underwent reverse transcription. The protocol was immunoSEQ multiplex PCR, while the TCRdb copy is restricted to in-frame clones and leaves out a portion. The top ten clones hold 0.03% to 0.04% of a sample with under 450,000 clones, about 15% of them seen once. V is TRBV7-8 and J is TRBJ2-6, with a possible D match to TRBD1 (6 bases). The sequencing input was naive CD4+ T cells from blood. This receptor was taken from a man aged 25-45 years in good health. CDR3 DNA sequence: TGTGCCAGCAGTACAGGGTTCTCTGGGGCCAACGTCCTGACTTTC. This translates into CASSTGFSGANVLTF.